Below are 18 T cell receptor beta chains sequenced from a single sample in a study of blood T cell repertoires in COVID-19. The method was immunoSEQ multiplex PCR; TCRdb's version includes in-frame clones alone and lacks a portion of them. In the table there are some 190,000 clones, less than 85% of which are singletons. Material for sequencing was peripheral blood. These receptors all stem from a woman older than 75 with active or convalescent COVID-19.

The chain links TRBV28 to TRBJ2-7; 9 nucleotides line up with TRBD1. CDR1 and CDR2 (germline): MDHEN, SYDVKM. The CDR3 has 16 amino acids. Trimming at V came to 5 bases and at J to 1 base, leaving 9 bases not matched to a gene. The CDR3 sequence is CASSPSGQGSSYEQYF. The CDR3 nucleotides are TGTGCCAGCAGTCCCTCGGGACAGGGTTCTTCCTACGAGCAGTACTTC.

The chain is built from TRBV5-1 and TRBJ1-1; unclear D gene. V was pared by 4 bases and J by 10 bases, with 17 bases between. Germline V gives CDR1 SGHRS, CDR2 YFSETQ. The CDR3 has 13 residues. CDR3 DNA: TGCGCCAGCAGCAAAGGACCGTCCGCGGGAGCTTTCTTT. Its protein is CASSKGPSAGAFF.

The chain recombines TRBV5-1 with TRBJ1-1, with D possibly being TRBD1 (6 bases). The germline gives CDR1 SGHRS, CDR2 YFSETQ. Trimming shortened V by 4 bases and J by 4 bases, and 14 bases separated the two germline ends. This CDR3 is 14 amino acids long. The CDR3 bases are TGCGCCAGCAGCCTACAGACAGGTTTCACTGAAGCTTTCTTT. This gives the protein CASSLQTGFTEAFF. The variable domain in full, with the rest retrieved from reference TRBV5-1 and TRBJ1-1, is KAGVTQTPRYLIKTRGQQVTLSCSPISGHRSVSWYQQTPGQGLQFLFEYFSETQRNKGNFPGRFSGRQFSNSRSEMNVSTLELGDSALYLCASSLQTGFTEAFFGQGTRLTVV.

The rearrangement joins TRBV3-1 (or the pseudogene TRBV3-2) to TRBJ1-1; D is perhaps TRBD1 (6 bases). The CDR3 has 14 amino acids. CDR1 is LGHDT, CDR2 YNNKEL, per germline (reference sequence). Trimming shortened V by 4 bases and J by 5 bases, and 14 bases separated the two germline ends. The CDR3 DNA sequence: TGTGCCAGCAGCCCATCCAGGGGCGGTACTGAAGCTTTCTTT. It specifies CASSPSRGGTEAFF.

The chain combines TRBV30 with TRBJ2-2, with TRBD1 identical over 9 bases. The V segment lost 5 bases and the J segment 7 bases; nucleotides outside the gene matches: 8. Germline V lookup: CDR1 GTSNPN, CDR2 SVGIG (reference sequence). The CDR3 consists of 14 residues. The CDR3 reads CAWSYRGQVGELFF. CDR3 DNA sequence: TGTGCCTGGTCTTACAGGGGGCAGGTCGGGGAGCTGTTTTTT.

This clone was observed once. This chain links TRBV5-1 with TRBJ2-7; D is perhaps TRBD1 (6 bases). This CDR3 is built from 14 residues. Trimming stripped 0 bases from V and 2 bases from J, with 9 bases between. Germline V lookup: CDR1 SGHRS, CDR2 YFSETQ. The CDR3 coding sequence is TGCGCCAGCAGCTTGGGTGGGACACCCTACGAGCAGTACTTC. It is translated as CASSLGGTPYEQYF.

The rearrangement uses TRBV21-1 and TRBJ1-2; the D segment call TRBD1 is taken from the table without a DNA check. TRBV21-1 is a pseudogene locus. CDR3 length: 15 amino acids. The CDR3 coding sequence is TGTGCCAGCAGCAAAGATAACAGGGTAAACTATGGCTACACCTTC. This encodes CASSKDNRVNYGYTF.

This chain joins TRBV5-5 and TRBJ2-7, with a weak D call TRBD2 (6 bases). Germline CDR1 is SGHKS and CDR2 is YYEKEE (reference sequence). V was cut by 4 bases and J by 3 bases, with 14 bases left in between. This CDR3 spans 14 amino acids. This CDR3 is CASSPLGGHYEQYF. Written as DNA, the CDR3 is TGTGCCAGCAGCCCCCTGGGGGGTCACTACGAGCAGTACTTC.

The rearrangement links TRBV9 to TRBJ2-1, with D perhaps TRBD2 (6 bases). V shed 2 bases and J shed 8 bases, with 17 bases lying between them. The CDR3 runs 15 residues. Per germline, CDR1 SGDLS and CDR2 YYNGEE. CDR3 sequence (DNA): TGTGCCAGCAGCGTTTTTCCGGGAGTAAACGATGAGCAGTTCTTC. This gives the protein CASSVFPGVNDEQFF.

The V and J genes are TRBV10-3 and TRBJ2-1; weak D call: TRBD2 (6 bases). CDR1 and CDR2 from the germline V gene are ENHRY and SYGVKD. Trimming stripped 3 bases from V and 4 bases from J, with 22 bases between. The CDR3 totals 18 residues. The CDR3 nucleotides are TGTGCCATCAGTGAAGTACGGACTACGGGACGGGGTTACAATGAGCAGTTCTTC. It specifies CAISEVRTTGRGYNEQFF.

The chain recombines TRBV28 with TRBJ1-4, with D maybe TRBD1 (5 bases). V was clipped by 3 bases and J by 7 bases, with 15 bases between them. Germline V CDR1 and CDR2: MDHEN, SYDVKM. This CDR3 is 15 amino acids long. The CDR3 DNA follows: TGTGCCAGCAGTTTCTCCACCGGGGGGGGTGAAAAACTGTTTTTT. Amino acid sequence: CASSFSTGGGEKLFF. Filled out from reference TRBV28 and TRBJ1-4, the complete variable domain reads DVKVTQSSRYLVKRTGEKVFLECVQDMDHENMFWYRQDPGLGLRLIYFSYDVKMKEKGDIPEGYSVSREKKERFSLILESASTNQTSMYLCASSFSTGGGEKLFFGSGTQLSVL.

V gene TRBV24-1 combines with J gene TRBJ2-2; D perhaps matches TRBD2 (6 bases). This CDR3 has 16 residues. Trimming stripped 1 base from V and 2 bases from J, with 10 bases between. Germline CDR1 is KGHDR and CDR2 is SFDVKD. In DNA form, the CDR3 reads TGTGCCACCAGTGATTTCGGGAGAACCAACACCGGGGAGCTGTTTTTT. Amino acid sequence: CATSDFGRTNTGELFF.

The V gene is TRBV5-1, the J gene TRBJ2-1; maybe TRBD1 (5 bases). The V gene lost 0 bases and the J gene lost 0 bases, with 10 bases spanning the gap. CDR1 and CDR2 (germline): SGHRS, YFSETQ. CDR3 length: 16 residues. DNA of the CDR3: TGCGCCAGCAGCTTGGGACAGAAATTCTCCTACAATGAGCAGTTCTTC. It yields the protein CASSLGQKFSYNEQFF.

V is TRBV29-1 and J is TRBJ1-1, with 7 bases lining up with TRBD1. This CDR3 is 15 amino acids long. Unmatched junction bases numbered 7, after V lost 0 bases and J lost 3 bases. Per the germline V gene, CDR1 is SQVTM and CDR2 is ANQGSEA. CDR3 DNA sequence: TGCAGCGTTGAAGATCGGAACAGGGGTCACACTGAAGCTTTCTTT. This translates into CSVEDRNRGHTEAFF. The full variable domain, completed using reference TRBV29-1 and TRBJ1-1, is SAVISQKPSRDICQRGTSLTIQCQVDSQVTMMFWYRQQPGQSLTLIATANQGSEATYESGFVIDKFPISRPNLTFSTLTVSNMSPEDSSIYLCSVEDRNRGHTEAFFGQGTRLTVV.

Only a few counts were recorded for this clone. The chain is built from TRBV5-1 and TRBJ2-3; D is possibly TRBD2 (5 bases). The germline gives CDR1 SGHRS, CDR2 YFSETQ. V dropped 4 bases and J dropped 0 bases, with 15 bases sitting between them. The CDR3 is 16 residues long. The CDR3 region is CASSLPGVISTDTQYF. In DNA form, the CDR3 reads TGCGCCAGCAGCCTCCCCGGGGTTATCAGCACAGATACGCAGTATTTT.

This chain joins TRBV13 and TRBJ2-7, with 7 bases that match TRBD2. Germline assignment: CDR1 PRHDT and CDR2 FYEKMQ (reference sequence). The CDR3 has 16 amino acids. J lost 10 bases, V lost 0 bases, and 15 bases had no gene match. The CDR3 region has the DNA TGTGCCAGCAGCTTAGGTGGCGGGACTACCCTTCCGGAACAGTACTTC. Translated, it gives CASSLGGGTTLPEQYF.

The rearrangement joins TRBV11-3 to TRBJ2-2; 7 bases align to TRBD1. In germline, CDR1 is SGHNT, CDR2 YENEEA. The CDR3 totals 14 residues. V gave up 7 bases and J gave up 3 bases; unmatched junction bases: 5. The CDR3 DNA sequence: TGTGCCAGCACCAGGACAGGCGACACCGGGGAGCTGTTTTTT. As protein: CASTRTGDTGELFF.

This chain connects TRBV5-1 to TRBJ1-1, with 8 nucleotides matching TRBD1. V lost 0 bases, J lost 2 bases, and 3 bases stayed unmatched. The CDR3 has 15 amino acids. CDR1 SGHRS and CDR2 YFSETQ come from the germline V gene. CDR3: CASSLGTGRNTEAFF. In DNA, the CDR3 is TGCGCCAGCAGCTTGGGGACAGGGCGCAACACTGAAGCTTTCTTT.